Following are 20 T cell receptor beta chains from one sample sequenced in a study of breast tumors, draining lymph nodes, adjacent tissues. The lymph nodes were axillary draining lymph nodes from breast cancer patients. From the multiplex PCR reads, TCRdb called clonotypes with MiXCR, one entry per CDR3 protein. Found here are a few hundred thousand distinct CDR3 sequences, 34% of them singletons; the top ten hold 3% to 4%. Sequenced material: axillary lymph node tissue. These receptor sequences come from a female donor with breast cancer. Some clones in this sample may be carry-over from other donors' samples.

The J gene is TRBJ1-6, the V gene TRBV5-6; the D gene is possibly TRBD1 (6 bases). This CDR3 is 13 amino acids long. V dropped 0 bases and J dropped 13 bases, with 11 bases sitting between them. Germline loops: CDR1 SGHDT, CDR2 YYEEEE. CDR3 protein: CASSLDRDQPLHF. Here the CDR3 DNA reads TGTGCCAGCAGCTTGGACAGGGATCAGCCCCTCCACTTT.

Many counts were recorded for this clonotype. This chain connects TRBV7-2 to TRBJ2-1, with D uncertain. V was pared by 1 base and J by 4 bases, with 5 bases between. CDR1 SGHTA and CDR2 FQGNSA come from the germline V gene. The CDR3 has 13 residues. DNA for the CDR3: TGTGCCAGCAGCTTAGATCTTTACAATGAGCAGTTCTTC. This codes for CASSLDLYNEQFF.

Concerning this clonotype itself: This clone may be a read error of a much larger clone one base away. The chain combines TRBV9 with TRBJ2-5; no clear D. The germline CDR1 and CDR2 sequences are SGDLS and YYNGEE. CDR3 size: 15 residues. DNA of the CDR3: TGTGCCAGCAGCTCCGGTGGGTCAGGCTCAGAGACCCCGTACTTC. Translation gives CASSSGGSGSETPYF.

This clonotype was observed many times. This chain links TRBV9 with TRBJ2-5; weak D call: TRBD1 (9 bases). The V end lost 4 bases, the J end lost 9 bases, and 25 bases lay between the germline ends. CDR3 length: 16 residues. Germline V CDR1 and CDR2: SGDLS, YYNGEE. CDR3 protein: CASSTGTGPGGIAQYF. Here the CDR3 DNA reads TGTGCCAGCAGCACAGGGACAGGGCCGGGAGGGATCGCCCAGTACTTC.

The chain recombines TRBV2 with TRBJ2-3; 9 nucleotides align to TRBD2. This CDR3 contains 17 residues. Looked up from germline, CDR1 is SNHLY and CDR2 is FYNNEI. V dropped 4 bases and J dropped 2; count of bases not matched to a gene: 10. CDR3 sequence: CASSARPAGGNTDTQYF. CDR3 in DNA: TGTGCCAGCAGTGCTAGACCAGCGGGAGGCAACACAGATACGCAGTATTTT.

This clonotype showed up many times. This rearrangement joins TRBV24-1 to TRBJ2-1; 14 nucleotides line up with TRBD2. The CDR3 extends over 18 amino acids. V was clipped by 4 bases and J by 3 bases; unmatched bases: 7. Germline V gene lookup returns CDR1 KGHDR and CDR2 SFDVKD. In nucleotides, the CDR3 is TGTGCCACCAGTGAGTCTCCGGGACTAGCGGGAGACTACAATGAGCAGTTCTTC. Amino acid sequence: CATSESPGLAGDYNEQFF.

Turning to this clonotype: A single base separates this from a much larger clone, so it may be a read error. Because it lacks the conserved phenylalanine or tryptophan at the end, this CDR3 is likely a read error. This chain uses TRBV5-4 with TRBJ1-2; possible D gene TRBD1, 6 bases. The germline V gene encodes CDR1 SGHNT and CDR2 YYREEE (reference sequence). V gave up 5 bases and J gave up 0 bases, with 11 bases separating them. CDR3 length: 14 residues. The DNA of the CDR3 is TGTGCCAGCAGACGACAGGCCTCTAACTATGGCTACACCCTC. It codes for CASRRQASNYGYTL.

The chain recombines TRBV7-8 with TRBJ2-1; 10 nucleotides agree with TRBD2. The CDR3 contains 16 residues. Looked up from germline, CDR1 is SGHVS and CDR2 is FQNEAQ. J gave up 6 bases and V 1 base, and 6 bases lay outside the gene matches. In DNA, the CDR3 is TGTGCCAGCAGCTTAGGGGTTAGCGGGAGGTTCAATGAGCAGTTCTTC. Encoded protein: CASSLGVSGRFNEQFF. The full variable domain, its missing parts supplied by reference TRBV7-8 and TRBJ2-1, is GAGVSQSPRYKVAKRGQDVALRCDPISGHVSLFWYQQALGQGPEFLTYFQNEAQLDKSGLPSDRFFAERPEGSVSTLKIQRTQQEDSAVYLCASSLGVSGRFNEQFFGPGTRLTVL.

Comments on this clonotype: Since a much larger clone is just one base distant, this may be a read error. This chain links TRBV19 with TRBJ2-2; 9 nucleotides align to TRBD1. Per the germline V gene, CDR1 is LNHDA and CDR2 is SQIVND (reference sequence). The CDR3 is made up of 18 amino acids. The V segment lost 7 bases and the J segment 6 bases; nucleotides outside the gene matches: 18. CDR3 in amino acids: CASIPSLPGQGGAGELFF. CDR3 nucleotide sequence: TGTGCCAGTATCCCTTCCTTACCGGGACAGGGTGGAGCCGGGGAGCTGTTTTTT. Combining the CDR3 with reference TRBV19 and TRBJ2-2 gives the whole variable domain DGGITQSPKYLFRKEGQNVTLSCEQNLNHDAMYWYRQDPGQGLRLIYYSQIVNDFQKGDIAEGYSVSREKKESFPLTVTSAQKNPTAFYLCASIPSLPGQGGAGELFFGEGSRLTVL.

Of note for this clonotype: Being one base from a much bigger clone, this may be a read error. This chain joins TRBV5-4 and TRBJ2-1; 10 positions match TRBD2. Germline V gives CDR1 SGHNT, CDR2 YYREEE (reference sequence). The CDR3 spans 18 residues. V was pared by 4 bases and J by 0 bases, with 10 bases of the junction left unmatched. Here the CDR3 DNA reads TGTGCCAGCAGCGGACTAGCGGCAGGGCCCAGCTCCTACAATGAGCAGTTCTTC. Translation: CASSGLAAGPSSYNEQFF. Filled out from reference TRBV5-4 and TRBJ2-1, the complete variable domain reads ETGVTQSPTHLIKTRGQQVTLRCSSQSGHNTVSWYQQALGQGPQFIFQYYREEENGRGNFPPRFSGLQFPNYSSELNVNALELDDSALYLCASSGLAAGPSSYNEQFFGPGTRLTVL.

This clonotype was seen repeatedly, ten times or more. The chain couples TRBV20-1 to TRBJ2-7; D not certain. The V end lost 1 base, the J end lost 5 bases, and 15 bases lay between the germline ends. This CDR3 has 14 amino acids. The germline V gene encodes CDR1 DFQATT and CDR2 SNEGSKA (reference sequence). This CDR3 reads CSARAVNGQHEQYF. The CDR3 DNA sequence: TGCAGTGCTAGAGCCGTCAATGGCCAGCACGAGCAGTACTTC.

This clonotype was counted a few times. CDR3 sequence (DNA): TGTGCCAGCAGTGGCTGGCCATCTAGCGGGGGCTACGAGCAGTACTTC. Residues: CASSGWPSSGGYEQYF. The chain carries TRBV6-1 and TRBJ2-7, with 10 positions matching TRBD2. V lost 4 bases and J lost 3; bases outside the gene matches: 9. The CDR3 is made up of 16 amino acids. The germline V gene encodes CDR1 MNHNS and CDR2 SASEGT.

To note about this clonotype: An end of the junction differs from the germline gene, which may be a read error. V gene TRBV6-1 combines with J gene TRBJ1-2; 8 nucleotides align to TRBD1. The length of the CDR3 is 15 residues. The germline gives CDR1 MNHNS, CDR2 SASEGT. The CDR3 loop reads CASSEGGQEIYDYTF. DNA for the CDR3: TGTGCCAGCAGTGAAGGGGGACAGGAGATCTATGACTACACCTTC.

This clonotype was found a few times. The V call is TRBV18, the J call TRBJ1-2; tentatively, D is TRBD1 (6 bases). CDR3 length equals 15 residues. Trimming stripped 3 bases from V and 8 bases from J, with 19 bases between. CDR1 is KGHSH and CDR2 is LQKENI in the germline V gene. The CDR3 nucleotides read TGTGCCAGCTCACCTACTCGCTCAGGGGTGGAAGGCTACACCTTC. Protein sequence: CASSPTRSGVEGYTF.

This clonotype was seen repeatedly, ten times or more. This chain connects TRBV7-2 to TRBJ2-7; D ambiguous. The length of the CDR3 is 13 residues. Trimming stripped 2 bases from V and 3 bases from J, with 8 bases between. Germline V gives CDR1 SGHTA, CDR2 FQGNSA. The CDR3 sequence is CASSLRTFYEQYF. DNA for the CDR3: TGTGCCAGCAGCTTAAGGACCTTCTACGAGCAGTACTTC.

This clonotype turned up a few times. The rearrangement uses TRBV6-6 and TRBJ2-3, with 14 bases aligning to TRBD2. CDR3 size: 19 residues. V gave up 5 bases and J gave up 7 bases; unmatched junction bases: 17. Germline CDR1 MNHNY, CDR2 SVGAGI (reference sequence). DNA for the CDR3: TGTGCCAGCAGTCTACTCGGGACTAGCGGGGGCCGGGGCGGGTATACGCAGTATTTT. This encodes CASSLLGTSGGRGGYTQYF.

This clonotype has ten or more counts. CDR3 residues: CASSLVERYNEQFF. CDR3 nucleotides: TGTGCCAGCAGCTTAGTGGAACGGTACAATGAGCAGTTCTTC. This chain joins TRBV7-9 and TRBJ2-1; D unclear. The germline CDR1 and CDR2 sequences are SEHNR and FQNEAQ (reference sequence). V was trimmed by 1 base and J by 4 bases, leaving 8 bases between them. The CDR3 length is 14 residues.

This clonotype was counted at least ten times. DNA for the CDR3: TGTGCTAGTCAGACCTTCTCCTACAATGAGCAGTTCTTC. The encoded protein is CASQTFSYNEQFF. The V call is TRBV12-5, the J call TRBJ2-1; the D is unclear. V gave up 8 bases and J gave up 0 bases, with 8 bases separating them. Germline CDR1 is LGHNT and CDR2 is FRNRAP. There are 13 residues in the CDR3.

The gene calls are TRBV7-2 and TRBJ1-1, with unresolved D. Trimming removed 1 base at V and 2 bases at J, with 5 bases between. Germline lookup yields CDR1 SGHTA and CDR2 FQGNSA. The CDR3 extends over 13 amino acids. CDR3 nucleotides: TGTGCCAGCAGCTTAGAGGCTAACACTGAAGCTTTCTTT. It is translated as CASSLEANTEAFF.

This clonotype was counted many times. The CDR3 nucleotides read TGCAGTGCTAGACGTGATAGCAATCAGCCCCAGCATTTT. It specifies CSARRDSNQPQHF. The chain has TRBV20-1 and TRBJ1-5; D is unclear. Germline CDR1 DFQATT, CDR2 SNEGSKA (reference sequence). The V end lost 2 bases, the J end lost 0 bases, and 5 bases lay between the germline ends. There are 13 residues in the CDR3.